Below, 26 T cell receptor beta chains from the same sample are listed, as sequenced in a study of T cells in Graves' hyperthyroidism and ophthalmopathy. RNA transcripts served as the template for amplifying TCR beta CDR3 regions. Using the HTBI primer set, a first-round RT-PCR was run on the TCR CDR3. TCRdb processed the multiplex PCR reads anew with MiXCR; each CDR3 protein has one entry. The sample has about 130,000 distinct CDR3 sequences, around 20% seen once. Sequencing was performed on blood. The receptors here all came from a woman aged 50 to 60 with Graves' hyperthyroidism that later progressed to Graves' ophthalmopathy.

At least ten counts were recorded for this clonotype. The chain is built from TRBV6-5 and TRBJ1-5, with 8 bases aligning to TRBD1. In germline, CDR1 is MNHEY, CDR2 SVGAGI. The CDR3 length is 15 residues. The V and J ends lost 2 bases and 6 bases, in that order; junction bases with no gene match: 6. CDR3 nucleotides: TGTGCCAGCAGTTACGATCTTGACAGGGGTCAGCCCCAGCATTTT. Amino acid sequence: CASSYDLDRGQPQHF.

Note on this clonotype: The junction and the germline gene differ at one end; a read error may be behind it. The gene calls are TRBV3-1 and TRBJ1-4; no clear D gene. The germline V gene encodes CDR1 LGHDT and CDR2 YNNKEL (reference sequence). The CDR3 totals 13 residues. CDR3 residues: CASSHQLGEKLFF. The CDR3 nucleotides are TGTGCCAGTAGCCACCAGCTTGGGGAAAAACTGTTTTTT.

This clonotype was recorded at least ten times. The V call is TRBV3-1, the J call TRBJ1-3; D not resolved. The CDR3 is 15 amino acids. Trimming removed 2 bases at V and 0 bases at J, with 8 bases between. In germline, CDR1 is LGHDT, CDR2 YNNKEL (reference sequence). DNA of the CDR3: TGTGCCAGCAGCCAATCTGCCTTCTCTGGAAACACCATATATTTT. Translating it yields CASSQSAFSGNTIYF.

This clonotype was seen many times. The rearrangement links TRBV28 to TRBJ1-5, with D perhaps matching TRBD1 (6 bases). V was clipped by 6 bases and J by 6 bases, with 18 bases between them. CDR3 length: 15 residues. Per germline, CDR1 MDHEN and CDR2 SYDVKM. The CDR3: CASSSLWAGVQPQHF. CDR3 nucleotide sequence: TGTGCCAGCAGCTCCCTGTGGGCAGGGGTTCAGCCCCAGCATTTT.

The table lists this clonotype with many counts. The chain links TRBV6-1 to TRBJ1-1; D ambiguous. The V gene's germline CDR1 is MNHNS and CDR2 SASEGT. Deletions cut 5 bases from V and 7 bases from J, with 17 bases between. There are 14 residues in the CDR3. The CDR3 DNA sequence: TGTGCCAGCAGTTTGGTCGACGGGTTAGGTGAAGCTTTCTTT. Protein sequence: CASSLVDGLGEAFF.

This clonotype was counted at least ten times. This chain joins TRBV24-1 and TRBJ2-3; 8 nucleotides align to TRBD2. The germline V gene has CDR1 KGHDR and CDR2 SFDVKD. This CDR3 comprises 15 residues. V shed 6 bases, J shed 0 bases, and the junction held 4 bases outside the gene matches. The CDR3 here is CATSLSGASTDTQYF. The CDR3 region has the DNA TGTGCCACCAGTCTTAGCGGGGCGAGCACAGATACGCAGTATTTT.

This clonotype came up a few times. V is TRBV6-5 and J is TRBJ1-2; D gene uncertain. CDR1 is MNHEY and CDR2 is SVGAGI in the germline V gene. V was pared by 4 bases and J by 4 bases, with 10 bases between. The CDR3 loop spans 13 amino acids. Written as DNA, the CDR3 is TGTGCCAGCAGTTGGCAGACGAGCTATGGCTACACCTTC. It encodes CASSWQTSYGYTF.

Written as DNA, the CDR3 is TGTGCCAGCAGTGGACAGGGGAACAATTCACCCCTCCACTTT. This sequence encodes CASSGQGNNSPLHF. The chain recombines TRBV2 with TRBJ1-6; 8 bases are shared with TRBD1. CDR3 length: 14 amino acids. J was trimmed by 7 bases and V by 4 bases; bases with no gene match: 3. The germline gives CDR1 SNHLY, CDR2 FYNNEI.

Regarding this clonotype: This sequence may be a read error, since a much larger clone differs from it by one base. The rearrangement uses TRBV27 and TRBJ2-3; D is uncertain. V lost 5 bases, J lost 8 bases, and 14 bases lay in between. This CDR3 region has 13 residues. CDR1 MNHEY and CDR2 SMNVEV come from the germline V gene (reference sequence). The CDR3 protein is CASSNHIAGTQYF. The CDR3 DNA sequence: TGTGCCAGCAGTAATCATATAGCAGGTACGCAGTATTTT.

Details on this clonotype: The junction and the germline gene differ at one end; a read error may be behind it. V is TRBV24-1 and J is TRBJ2-2; D is possibly TRBD1 (6 bases). Germline-derived CDR1 and CDR2 are KGHDR and SFDVKD. This CDR3 comprises 14 residues. CDR3: CATSGSRDTGELFF. The CDR3 coding sequence is TGTGCCACCAGTGGTAGCAGGGACACCGGGGAGCTGTTCTTT.

This clonotype has a count of ten or more. The chain couples TRBV5-8 to TRBJ2-7, with TRBD1 matching 10 bases. The CDR3 spans 15 residues. After removal of 0 bases from V and 5 bases from J, the junction contained 5 bases not matched to a gene. In germline, CDR1 is SGHTS, CDR2 YDEGEE. CDR3 in DNA: TGTGCCAGCAGCTTGGGGGGGACAGGGGTCGACGAGCAGTACTTC. Encoded protein: CASSLGGTGVDEQYF.

Remarks on this clonotype: A much larger clone sits a single nucleotide away, making a read error possible. The rearrangement links TRBV3-1 to TRBJ2-1; D not certain. The CDR3 runs 14 residues. Germline assignment: CDR1 LGHDT and CDR2 YNNKEL (reference sequence). Here the CDR3 reads CACSSTTEYNEQFF. The CDR3 DNA follows: TGTGCCTGCAGCTCTACGACTGAATACAATGAGCAGTTCTTC.

This clonotype was detected ten times or more. The chain combines TRBV11-2 with TRBJ2-1; D is uncertain. The V end lost 2 bases, the J end lost 0 bases, and 8 bases lay between the germline ends. From germline, CDR1 is SGHAT and CDR2 FQNNGV. This CDR3 region has 15 residues. CDR3 in amino acids: CASSLYRSSYNEQFF. The CDR3 bases are TGTGCCAGCAGCTTATACAGAAGCTCCTACAATGAGCAGTTCTTC.

This clonotype appeared many times. The CDR3: CASSLDLQGRELFF. CDR3 nucleotides: TGCGCCAGCAGCTTGGACCTACAGGGACGGGAGCTGTTTTTT. The V call is TRBV5-1, the J call TRBJ2-2, with a tentative D call TRBD1 (6 bases). Per the germline V gene, CDR1 is SGHRS and CDR2 is YFSETQ. This CDR3 spans 14 amino acids. Trimming cost V 0 bases and J 9 bases, with 12 bases left between them.

This clonotype was found many times. The chain recombines TRBV18 with TRBJ2-1, with unresolved D. The CDR3 runs to 11 residues. Germline V lookup: CDR1 KGHSH, CDR2 LQKENI. Trimming removed 5 bases from V and 4 bases from J, with 3 bases in between. CDR3 coding DNA: TGTGCCAGCTCAAATTACAATGAGCAGTTCTTC. It encodes CASSNYNEQFF.

The count of this clonotype is one. The chain recombines TRBV2 with TRBJ2-1; 14 nucleotides agree with TRBD2. Germline V gene sequence: CDR1 SNHLY, CDR2 FYNNEI. This CDR3 spans 16 amino acids. V dropped 2 bases and J dropped 7; count of bases not matched to a gene: 4. The CDR3 DNA follows: TGTGCCAGCAGTGAATCGGGACTAGCGGGAGTGAATGAGCAGTTCTTC. It translates to CASSESGLAGVNEQFF.

Ten or more counts support this clonotype. The chain carries TRBV30 and TRBJ2-3; 9 bases line up with TRBD1. The germline gives CDR1 GTSNPN, CDR2 SVGIG (reference sequence). V lost 0 bases, J lost 0 bases, and 4 bases stayed unmatched. The CDR3 runs to 16 residues. The CDR3 sequence: CAWSVGTGMSTDTQYF. In nucleotides, the CDR3 is TGTGCCTGGAGTGTAGGGACAGGGATGAGCACAGATACGCAGTATTTT. The variable domain in full, with the rest retrieved from reference TRBV30 and TRBJ2-3, is SQTIHQWPATLVQPVGSPLSLECTVEGTSNPNLYWYRQAAGRGLQLLFYSVGIGQISSEVPQNLSASRPQDRQFILSSKKLLLSDSGFYLCAWSVGTGMSTDTQYFGPGTRLTVL.

This clonotype was counted at least ten times. The V call is TRBV6-7, the J call TRBJ2-7, with TRBD1 as a possible D gene (5 bases). TRBV6-7 is placed among ORFs of uncertain function. The CDR3 runs to 13 residues. V was pared by 2 bases and J by 3 bases, with 8 bases between. CDR3 residues: CASSYRQGYEQYF. CDR3 in DNA: TGTGCCAGCAGTTACCGTCAGGGCTACGAGCAGTACTTC.

This clonotype has at least ten counts. The rearrangement joins TRBV29-1 to TRBJ1-3, with a weak D call TRBD1 (6 bases). The CDR3 runs to 13 residues. Germline lookup yields CDR1 SQVTM and CDR2 ANQGSEA. Trimming cost V 7 bases and J 4 bases, with 14 bases left between them. Written as DNA, the CDR3 is TGCAGCGCCACGGGACAAGGAGGAAACACCATATATTTT. Protein: CSATGQGGNTIYF.

This clonotype was found a few times. The rearrangement joins TRBV27 to TRBJ1-2; 9 bases fit TRBD1. The CDR3 runs 13 residues. Germline V lookup: CDR1 MNHEY, CDR2 SMNVEV (reference sequence). With 6 bases clipped from V and 5 bases from J, the junction kept 4 bases outside the gene matches. As DNA, the CDR3 is TGTGCCAGCAGACTCGGGACAGGGTATGGCTACACCTTC. Protein sequence: CASRLGTGYGYTF.

This clonotype was found many times. CDR3 nucleotide sequence: TGTGCCAGCAGCTTAGGGCATCCCACAGATACGCAGTATTTT. Translated, it gives CASSLGHPTDTQYF. The rearrangement links TRBV7-8 to TRBJ2-3; D is ambiguous. V lost 1 base and J lost 2, with 7 bases in between. The CDR3 covers 14 residues. CDR1 is SGHVS, CDR2 FQNEAQ, per germline.

This clonotype was observed at least ten times. The chain is built from TRBV24-1 and TRBJ2-7; D perhaps matches TRBD1 (5 bases). From germline, CDR1 is KGHDR and CDR2 SFDVKD. V was pared by 4 bases and J by 5 bases, with 11 bases between. CDR3 length: 13 residues. The chain's CDR3 is CATSDQGNDEQYF. The CDR3 DNA reads TGTGCCACCAGTGACCAGGGTAACGACGAGCAGTACTTC.

In this sample, this clonotype turned up many times. The genes are TRBV12-3 or TRBV12-4 and TRBJ2-3; D may be TRBD2 (6 bases). V lost 5 bases to trimming and J lost 2 bases, with 17 bases between them. The CDR3 spans 16 residues. The CDR3 is CASSPPGSGLTDTQYF. The CDR3 nucleotides are TGTGCCAGCAGTCCCCCCGGTAGCGGTCTCACAGATACGCAGTATTTT.

V is TRBV3-1 and J is TRBJ1-2, with a possible D match to TRBD1 (5 bases). Germline lookup yields CDR1 LGHDT and CDR2 YNNKEL (reference sequence). The CDR3 contains 15 residues. With 0 bases removed from V and 2 bases from J, the gap between germline ends came to 10 bases. CDR3 in amino acids: CASSQEGTSNYGYTF. CDR3 sequence (DNA): TGTGCCAGCAGCCAAGAAGGGACGAGCAACTATGGCTACACCTTC.

This clonotype was seen a handful of times. V is TRBV11-2 and J is TRBJ2-1; TRBD2 matches 10 bases. The V and J ends lost 1 base and 3 bases, in that order; junction bases with no gene match: 6. Germline-derived CDR1 and CDR2 are SGHAT and FQNNGV. The CDR3 contains 17 residues. The CDR3, as DNA: TGTGCCAGCAGCTTAGGCGTAGCGGGAGGTCTCTACAATGAGCAGTTCTTC. Translated: CASSLGVAGGLYNEQFF.

This clonotype was recorded at least ten times. V is TRBV9 and J is TRBJ2-2, with D possibly being TRBD2 (5 bases). V lost 4 bases to trimming and J lost 5 bases, with 9 bases between them. The CDR3 loop spans 13 amino acids. From germline, CDR1 is SGDLS and CDR2 YYNGEE. The CDR3 sequence is CASSRTVTGELFF. CDR3 coding DNA: TGTGCCAGCAGCAGGACTGTAACCGGGGAGCTGTTTTTT. The full variable domain, with the rest looked up from reference TRBV9 and TRBJ2-2, is DSGVTQTPKHLITATGQRVTLRCSPRSGDLSVYWYQQSLDQGLQFLIQYYNGEERAKGNILERFSAQQFPDLHSELNLSSLELGDSALYFCASSRTVTGELFFGEGSRLTVL.